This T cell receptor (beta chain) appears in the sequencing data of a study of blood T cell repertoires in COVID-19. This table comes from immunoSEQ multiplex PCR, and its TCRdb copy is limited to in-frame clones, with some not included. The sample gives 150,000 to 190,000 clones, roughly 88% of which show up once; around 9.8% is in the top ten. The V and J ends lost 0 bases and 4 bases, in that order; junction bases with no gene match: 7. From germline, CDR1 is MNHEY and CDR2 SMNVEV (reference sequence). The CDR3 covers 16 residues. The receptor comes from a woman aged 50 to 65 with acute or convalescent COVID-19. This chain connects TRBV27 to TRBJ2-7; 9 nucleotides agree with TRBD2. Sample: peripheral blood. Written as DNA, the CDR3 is TGTGCCAGCAGTTTATCCGGAGGCGGGAGGGGTTACGAGCAGTACTTC. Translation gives CASSLSGGGRGYEQYF.